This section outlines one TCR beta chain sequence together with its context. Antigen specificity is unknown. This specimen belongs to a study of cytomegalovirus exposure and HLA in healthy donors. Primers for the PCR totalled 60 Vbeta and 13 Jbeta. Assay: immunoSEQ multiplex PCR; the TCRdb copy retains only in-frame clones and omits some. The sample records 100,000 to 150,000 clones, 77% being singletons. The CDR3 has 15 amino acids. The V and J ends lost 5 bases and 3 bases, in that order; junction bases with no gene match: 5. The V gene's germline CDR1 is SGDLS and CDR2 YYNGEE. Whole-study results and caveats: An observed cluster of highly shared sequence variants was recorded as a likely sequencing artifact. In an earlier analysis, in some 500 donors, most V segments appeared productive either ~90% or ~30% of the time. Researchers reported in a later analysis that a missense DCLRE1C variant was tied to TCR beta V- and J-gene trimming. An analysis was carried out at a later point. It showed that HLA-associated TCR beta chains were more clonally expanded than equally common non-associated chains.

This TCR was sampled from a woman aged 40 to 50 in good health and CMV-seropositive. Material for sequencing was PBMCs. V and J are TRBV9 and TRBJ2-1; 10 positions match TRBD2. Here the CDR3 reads CASRSGRAVYNEQFF. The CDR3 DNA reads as TGTGCCAGCAGGAGCGGGAGGGCGGTCTACAATGAGCAGTTCTTC.